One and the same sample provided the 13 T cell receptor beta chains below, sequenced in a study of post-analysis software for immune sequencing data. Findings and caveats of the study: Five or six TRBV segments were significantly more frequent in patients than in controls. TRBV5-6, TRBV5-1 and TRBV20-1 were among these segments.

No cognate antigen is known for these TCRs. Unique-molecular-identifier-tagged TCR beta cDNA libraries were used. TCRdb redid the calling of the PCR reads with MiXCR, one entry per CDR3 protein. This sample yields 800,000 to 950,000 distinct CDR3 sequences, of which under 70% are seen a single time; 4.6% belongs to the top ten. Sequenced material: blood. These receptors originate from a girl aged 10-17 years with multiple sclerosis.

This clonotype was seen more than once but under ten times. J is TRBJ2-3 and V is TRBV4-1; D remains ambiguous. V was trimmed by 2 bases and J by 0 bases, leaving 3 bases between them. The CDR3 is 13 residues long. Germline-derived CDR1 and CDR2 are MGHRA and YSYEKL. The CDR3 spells CASSQWSTDTQYF. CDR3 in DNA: TGCGCCAGCAGCCAATGGAGCACAGATACGCAGTATTTT.

The CDR3 spells CASSSSRSLYF. For the CDR3, the DNA is TGTGCCAGCAGCTCGAGCAGGAGTTTGTACTTC. The V gene is TRBV14, the J gene TRBJ2-7; no definite D call. V was pared by 5 bases and J by 12 bases, with 14 bases between. The CDR3 runs to 11 residues. CDR1 SGHDN and CDR2 FVKESK come from the germline V gene.

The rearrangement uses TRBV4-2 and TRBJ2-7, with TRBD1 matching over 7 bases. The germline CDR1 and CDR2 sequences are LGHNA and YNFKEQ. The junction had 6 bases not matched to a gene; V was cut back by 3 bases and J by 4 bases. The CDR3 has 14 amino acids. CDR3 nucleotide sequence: TGTGCCAGCAGCCATGTGGACAGGAATTACGAGCAGTACTTC. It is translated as CASSHVDRNYEQYF.

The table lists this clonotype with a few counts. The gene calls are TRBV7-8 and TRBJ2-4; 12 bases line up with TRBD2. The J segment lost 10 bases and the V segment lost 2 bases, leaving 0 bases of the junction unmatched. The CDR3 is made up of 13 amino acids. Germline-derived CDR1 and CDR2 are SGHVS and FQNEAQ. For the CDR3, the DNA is TGTGCCAGCAGCTTAACTAGCGGGAGGATTCAGTACTTC. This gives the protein CASSLTSGRIQYF.

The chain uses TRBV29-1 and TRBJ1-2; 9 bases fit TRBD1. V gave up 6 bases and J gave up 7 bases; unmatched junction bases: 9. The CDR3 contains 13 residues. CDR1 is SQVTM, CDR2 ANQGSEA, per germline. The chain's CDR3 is CSVGDRGRSGYTF. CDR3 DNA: TGCAGCGTCGGAGACAGGGGGAGATCTGGCTACACCTTC.

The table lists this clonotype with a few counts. The CDR3 DNA sequence: TGTGCCAGCAGTCCCCCGGGGCGTAACACTTACGAGCAGTACTTC. It specifies CASSPPGRNTYEQYF. This chain joins TRBV12-3 or TRBV12-4 and TRBJ2-7; D may be TRBD1 or TRBD2 (5 bases each). V gave up 5 bases and J gave up 4 bases, with 18 bases separating them. This CDR3 spans 15 amino acids.

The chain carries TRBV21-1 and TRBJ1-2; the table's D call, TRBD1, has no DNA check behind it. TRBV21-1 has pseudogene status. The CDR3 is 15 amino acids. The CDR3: CASRDGRGQVNGYTF. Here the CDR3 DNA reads TGTGCCAGCAGAGATGGCAGGGGGCAAGTGAATGGCTACACCTTC.

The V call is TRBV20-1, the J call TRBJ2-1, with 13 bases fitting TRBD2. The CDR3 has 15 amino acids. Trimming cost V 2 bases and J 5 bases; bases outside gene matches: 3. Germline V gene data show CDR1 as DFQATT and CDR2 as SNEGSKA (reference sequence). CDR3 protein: CSARLTSGGHNEQFF. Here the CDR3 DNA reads TGCAGTGCTAGACTGACTAGCGGGGGGCACAATGAGCAGTTCTTC.

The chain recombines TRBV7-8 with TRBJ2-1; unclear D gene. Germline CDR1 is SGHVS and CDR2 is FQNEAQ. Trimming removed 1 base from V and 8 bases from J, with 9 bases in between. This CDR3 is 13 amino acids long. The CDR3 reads CASSLEGLYEQFF. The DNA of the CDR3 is TGTGCCAGCAGCTTAGAAGGATTGTATGAGCAGTTCTTC.

The CDR3, as DNA: TGTGCCACCAGCAGTGAAGCCCGGACAGACGAGCAGTACTTC. Protein product: CATSSEARTDEQYF. The rearrangement uses TRBV15 and TRBJ2-4; tentative D call: TRBD1 (6 bases). The J call is doubtful: the DNA matches TRBJ2-7 better. The CDR3 length is 14 residues. Germline V gene sequence: CDR1 LNHNV, CDR2 YYDKDF (reference sequence).

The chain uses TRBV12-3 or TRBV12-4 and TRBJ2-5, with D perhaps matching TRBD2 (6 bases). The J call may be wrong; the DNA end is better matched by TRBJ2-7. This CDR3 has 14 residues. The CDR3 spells CASTRGRSLYEQYF. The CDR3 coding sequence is TGTGCCAGCACAAGAGGGAGGTCGCTCTACGAGCAGTACTTC.

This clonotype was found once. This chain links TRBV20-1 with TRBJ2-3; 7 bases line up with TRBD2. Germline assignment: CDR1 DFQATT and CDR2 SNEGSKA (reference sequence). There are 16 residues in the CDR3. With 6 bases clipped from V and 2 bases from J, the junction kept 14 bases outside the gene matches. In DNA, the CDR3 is TGCAGTGCACGAGGGGTGCGGGAGTCCCCCACAGATACGCAGTATTTT. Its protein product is CSARGVRESPTDTQYF.

The CDR3 sequence: CRVDSPEGSHEQYF. Here the CDR3 DNA reads TGCAGAGTGGACTCCCCCGAGGGGTCCCACGAGCAGTACTTC. The chain joins TRBV29-1 to TRBJ2-1; either TRBD1 or TRBD2 may supply D (5 bases each). The DNA end is a closer match to TRBJ2-7, so the J assignment may be wrong. Germline V gene sequence: CDR1 SQVTM, CDR2 ANQGSEA. The CDR3 length is 14 residues.